The 7 T cell receptor beta chains below all came from one sample that was sequenced in a study of cytomegalovirus exposure and HLA in healthy donors. The PCR ran on 60 Vbeta and 13 Jbeta primers. Sequenced by immunoSEQ multiplex PCR; TCRdb stores in-frame clones only, minus some. This table holds about 190,000 clones, about four fifths found once. Sequenced input: PBMCs. The origin of the receptors is a woman under 40 in good health and CMV-seropositive.

The chain recombines TRBV6-5 with TRBJ2-1, with a possible D match to TRBD2 (6 bases). V was clipped by 4 bases and J by 4 bases, with 14 bases between them. Germline lookup yields CDR1 MNHEY and CDR2 SVGAGI. This CDR3 has 15 amino acids. The CDR3 nucleotides are TGTGCCAGCAGTTTCGGGGGACCACTATACAATGAGCAGTTCTTC. Translation gives CASSFGGPLYNEQFF.

In this sample, this clone turned up once. V usage is TRBV28 and J usage is TRBJ2-3; 7 bases line up with TRBD2. V was clipped by 6 bases and J by 3 bases; unmatched bases: 15. Germline CDR1 and CDR2: MDHEN and SYDVKM. The CDR3 runs 17 residues. This CDR3 reads CASSQNLGLVSTDTQYF. DNA of the CDR3: TGTGCCAGCAGCCAAAATCTCGGACTAGTCAGTACAGATACGCAGTATTTT.

This clone was seen only a few times. The genes are TRBV7-8 and TRBJ1-1; D possibly corresponds to TRBD1 (5 bases). V was shortened by 5 bases and J by 5 bases, with 15 bases between the two germline ends. The CDR3 runs to 14 residues. CDR1 and CDR2 from the germline V gene are SGHVS and FQNEAQ. The CDR3 spells CASSKEGGVTEAFF. CDR3 nucleotides: TGTGCCAGCAGCAAAGAGGGAGGGGTGACTGAAGCTTTCTTT.

The V gene is TRBV5-1, the J gene TRBJ2-3; 10 positions match TRBD1. Germline loops: CDR1 SGHRS, CDR2 YFSETQ. With 3 bases clipped from V and 2 bases from J, the junction kept 6 bases outside the gene matches. CDR3 length: 16 residues. The CDR3 nucleotides read TGCGCCAGCAGCTCAGGACAGGGGGGTCCCACAGATACGCAGTATTTT. Its protein product is CASSSGQGGPTDTQYF. Full variable domain (rest looked up from reference TRBV5-1 and TRBJ2-3): KAGVTQTPRYLIKTRGQQVTLSCSPISGHRSVSWYQQTPGQGLQFLFEYFSETQRNKGNFPGRFSGRQFSNSRSEMNVSTLELGDSALYLCASSSGQGGPTDTQYFGPGTRLTVL.

This rearrangement joins TRBV4-1 to TRBJ2-1; the D gene is possibly TRBD2 (5 bases). Deletions cut 0 bases from V and 0 bases from J, with 9 bases between. Per germline, CDR1 MGHRA and CDR2 YSYEKL. This CDR3 region has 16 residues. Here the CDR3 DNA reads TGCGCCAGCAGCCAAGACAGCGGCTACTCCTACAATGAGCAGTTCTTC. Its translation: CASSQDSGYSYNEQFF.

The J gene is TRBJ2-1, the V gene TRBV9, with 9 bases identical to TRBD2. The CDR3 loop spans 15 amino acids. CDR1 SGDLS and CDR2 YYNGEE come from the germline V gene. V trimming: 0 bases; J trimming: 9 bases; junction bases outside the gene matches: 7. This CDR3 is CASSVGSGRSSEQFF. For the CDR3, the DNA is TGTGCCAGCAGCGTAGGTAGCGGGAGAAGTAGTGAGCAGTTCTTC.

This clone has just one count. V is TRBV27 and J is TRBJ1-1; D possibly corresponds to TRBD1 (5 bases). The ends were cut back, 10 bases at V and 2 bases at J, with 17 bases in the middle. CDR1 is MNHEY, CDR2 SMNVEV, per germline (reference sequence). The CDR3 extends over 14 amino acids. The DNA of the CDR3 is TGTGCCATCTCGAGTCTGGGGCCTAACACTGAAGCTTTCTTT. This encodes CAISSLGPNTEAFF.